What follows are 19 T cell receptor beta chains derived from one specimen sequenced in a study (dated by TCRdb to about 2016). The library came from RT-PCR. The run used an Illumina MiSeq. Using fastp at Q25 and MiXCR, TCRdb reprocessed the public reads and kept productive beta chains. One record per CDR3 amino acid sequence lists the most common genes and DNA. The sample table records about 680,000 distinct CDR3 sequences; 14% of these occur just once. The ten largest make up about 3.6% of the sample. Material: memory CD4+ T cells from blood. These receptors were collected from a female donor in good health, serving as a healthy control.

This clonotype was seen repeatedly, ten times or more. The chain combines TRBV20-1 with TRBJ2-5; TRBD1 matches at 9 bases. Germline V gene data show CDR1 as DFQATT and CDR2 as SNEGSKA (reference sequence). The length of the CDR3 is 14 residues. Trimming took 6 bases from V and 4 from J; bases not matched to a gene: 9. The CDR3 reads CSAEQGAPVETQYF. CDR3 nucleotide sequence: TGCAGTGCGGAACAGGGGGCCCCGGTAGAGACCCAGTACTTC.

V is TRBV24-1 and J is TRBJ1-2, with D maybe TRBD1 (5 bases). Germline CDR1 reads KGHDR; CDR2 reads SFDVKD. Between the trimmed V and J ends, which lost 9 bases and 4 bases, there was a span of 14 bases. The CDR3 totals 13 residues. CDR3 amino acids: CATGSGQGYGYTF. In nucleotides, the CDR3 is TGTGCCACCGGGTCCGGACAAGGCTATGGCTACACCTTC.

This clonotype appeared many times. This chain uses TRBV7-2 with TRBJ2-7; D is unresolved. Per the germline V gene, CDR1 is SGHTA and CDR2 is FQGNSA. The CDR3 runs to 15 residues. Trimming removed 1 base at V and 0 bases at J, with 10 bases between. DNA for the CDR3: TGTGCCAGCAGCTTAGAGGCAGGTGTCTCCTACGAGCAGTACTTC. Protein product: CASSLEAGVSYEQYF.

This clonotype occurred many times. The J gene is TRBJ1-2, the V gene TRBV20-1; no reliable D call. Germline V lookup: CDR1 DFQATT, CDR2 SNEGSKA (reference sequence). This CDR3 contains 9 residues. V was shortened by 7 bases and J by 8 bases, with 8 bases between the two germline ends. DNA for the CDR3: TGCAGTGTTCAAGAGGGCTACACCTTC. Translation gives CSVQEGYTF.

The rearrangement joins TRBV27 to TRBJ2-5; TRBD1 matches 9 bases. The trim removed 7 bases at V and 5 bases at J, leaving 8 bases unmatched. This CDR3 has 14 amino acids. Per germline, CDR1 MNHEY and CDR2 SMNVEV (reference sequence). CDR3 region: CASKRTGGAETQYF. The DNA for the CDR3 is TGTGCCAGCAAAAGAACAGGGGGCGCGGAGACCCAGTACTTC.

This clonotype was counted a few times. The V and J genes are TRBV7-2 and TRBJ2-2, with D perhaps TRBD2 (6 bases). The CDR3 is 16 residues long. V was shortened by 5 bases and J by 1 base, with 14 bases between the two germline ends. Germline V gene sequence: CDR1 SGHTA, CDR2 FQGNSA. CDR3 sequence reads: CASSPPLGGNTGELFF. The CDR3 DNA reads TGTGCCAGCAGCCCCCCATTGGGGGGGAACACCGGGGAGCTGTTTTTT. The whole variable domain, filled in from reference TRBV7-2 and TRBJ2-2, reads GAGVSQSPSNKVTEKGKDVELRCDPISGHTALYWYRQSLGQGLEFLIYFQGNSAPDKSGLPSDRFSAERTGGSVSTLTIQRTQQEDSAVYLCASSPPLGGNTGELFFGEGSRLTVL.

The chain is built from TRBV18 and TRBJ2-5; 10 bases align to TRBD1. The CDR3 is 17 residues long. The V segment lost 0 bases and the J segment 5 bases; nucleotides outside the gene matches: 9. Germline values: CDR1 KGHSH, CDR2 LQKENI. In DNA, the CDR3 is TGTGCCAGCTCACCACCTGGTTGGACAGGGGGATTGGAGACCCAGTACTTC. This sequence encodes CASSPPGWTGGLETQYF.

At least ten counts were recorded for this clonotype. The chain recombines TRBV27 with TRBJ1-2; D remains unclear. The CDR3 contains 15 residues. V was cut by 9 bases and J by 2 bases, with 19 bases left in between. Germline loops: CDR1 MNHEY, CDR2 SMNVEV (reference sequence). This CDR3 is CARASSGPSNYGYTF. The CDR3, as DNA: TGTGCCAGGGCAAGCTCGGGCCCTTCCAACTATGGCTACACCTTC.

This clonotype was counted many times. The chain is built from TRBV7-2 and TRBJ1-1, with 7 positions matching TRBD1. Germline V gives CDR1 SGHTA, CDR2 FQGNSA. The CDR3 sequence is 12 residues long. The trim removed 5 bases at V and 8 bases at J, leaving 5 bases unmatched. As DNA, the CDR3 is TGTGCCAGCAGCCTCCGACAGGGCGAAGCTTTCTTT. This codes for CASSLRQGEAFF.

This clonotype was observed a few times. V usage is TRBV7-2 and J usage is TRBJ2-3; TRBD2 might be the D (6 bases). The CDR3 contains 17 residues. Germline CDR1 reads SGHTA; CDR2 reads FQGNSA. Trimming removed 1 base at V and 0 bases at J, with 14 bases between. CDR3: CASSLVGRTISTDTQYF. CDR3 coding DNA: TGTGCCAGCAGCTTAGTCGGAAGGACTATTAGCACAGATACGCAGTATTTT.

CDR3 coding DNA: TGTGCCAGCAGTTCTTTTGGGCCAGCTAACTCCTACAATGAGCAGTTCTTC. Translation: CASSSFGPANSYNEQFF. The chain uses TRBV6-6 and TRBJ2-1; D gene ambiguous. Germline CDR1 MNHNY, CDR2 SVGAGI (reference sequence). The CDR3 has 17 residues. V gave up 4 bases and J gave up 0 bases, with 16 bases separating them.

The chain uses TRBV6-5 and TRBJ2-3; 12 nucleotides agree with TRBD2. The CDR3 is made up of 16 amino acids. V trimming: 2 bases; J trimming: 5 bases; junction bases outside the gene matches: 5. Germline CDR1 MNHEY, CDR2 SVGAGI. The DNA of the CDR3 is TGTGCCAGCAGTTACGGACCGGGACTAGCGGGAGATACGCAGTATTTT. Protein product: CASSYGPGLAGDTQYF.

V and J are TRBV7-2 and TRBJ2-1, with TRBD2 identical over 7 bases. The J segment lost 0 bases and the V segment lost 0 bases, leaving 5 bases of the junction unmatched. The germline V gene encodes CDR1 SGHTA and CDR2 FQGNSA. CDR3 length: 17 amino acids. The CDR3 here is CASSLALSGGSYNEQFF. CDR3 nucleotides: TGTGCCAGCAGCTTAGCCCTATCGGGGGGCTCCTACAATGAGCAGTTCTTC.

The V and J genes are TRBV14 and TRBJ2-5; D is uncertain. Trimming shortened V by 1 base and J by 0 bases, and 9 bases separated the two germline ends. From germline, CDR1 is SGHDN and CDR2 FVKESK. The CDR3 runs to 15 residues. Here the CDR3 DNA reads TGTGCCAGCAGCCAAGCGATCCGGTACCAAGAGACCCAGTACTTC. Its translation: CASSQAIRYQETQYF.

The DNA of the CDR3 is TGCAGCGTCAAAACAAACAGGGTAGAAGAAAAACTGTTTTTT. Residues: CSVKTNRVEEKLFF. The V and J genes are TRBV29-1 and TRBJ1-4; tentatively, D is TRBD1 (6 bases). Deletions cut 6 bases from V and 8 bases from J, with 19 bases between. The V gene's germline CDR1 is SQVTM and CDR2 ANQGSEA. The CDR3 runs to 14 residues.

This clonotype was counted at least ten times. The rearrangement joins TRBV10-3 to TRBJ1-3, with 8 positions matching TRBD1. In germline, CDR1 is ENHRY, CDR2 SYGVKD. V shed 7 bases, J shed 8 bases, and the junction held 10 bases outside the gene matches. This CDR3 is built from 14 residues. CDR3 loop: CAITFDRGRDTIYF. The CDR3 DNA follows: TGTGCCATCACCTTTGACAGGGGCCGAGACACCATATATTTT.

This clonotype was observed once. The chain has TRBV28 and TRBJ2-7; no clear D gene. The CDR3 is 17 residues long. The ends were cut back, 4 bases at V and 3 bases at J, with 22 bases in the middle. Germline values: CDR1 MDHEN, CDR2 SYDVKM. Here the CDR3 reads CASSSPSPAEHRYEQYF. The CDR3 DNA reads TGTGCCAGCAGTTCCCCCTCCCCGGCAGAACACCGCTACGAGCAGTACTTC.

This clonotype has ten or more counts. The V gene is TRBV5-1, the J gene TRBJ2-1; D may correspond to TRBD1 or TRBD2 (5 bases each). Germline V CDR1 and CDR2: SGHRS, YFSETQ. The CDR3 runs 14 residues. V was shortened by 6 bases and J by 7 bases, with 17 bases between the two germline ends. The CDR3 nucleotides are TGCGCCAGCAAGACCGGGACGGCATCTAATGAGCAGTTCTTC. Protein: CASKTGTASNEQFF.

A few counts support this clonotype. The genes are TRBV30 and TRBJ1-1, with D perhaps matching TRBD1 (6 bases). The CDR3 covers 13 residues. The germline gives CDR1 GTSNPN, CDR2 SVGIG (reference sequence). The DNA of the CDR3 is TGTGCTGCGCTAGACAGGATGAACACTGAAGCTTTCTTT. Its translation: CAALDRMNTEAFF.